The 28 T cell receptor beta chains given below trace back to one sample, sequenced in a study of Ad26.COV2.S vaccination and SARS-CoV-2 variants. Regarding treatment: 15 to 20 received Ad26.COV2.S at low or high dose, single or two shots; 5 received placebo; per-sample allocation not given. Sample collection was performed on day 63 after the first vaccine or placebo injection. The assay was immunoSEQ multiplex PCR, and TCRdb's table has in-frame clones only and misses some. This repertoire shows 450,000 to 550,000 clones, nearly 90% found once; its top ten account for roughly 1.7%. The source was peripheral blood, collected in a trial of Ad26.COV2.S vaccine versus placebo. These receptors originate from a person aged 18-60 years who received the Ad26.COV2.S COVID-19 vaccine or a placebo.

The chain carries TRBV25-1 and TRBJ2-7; 11 bases map to TRBD1. The length of the CDR3 is 15 residues. The germline CDR1 and CDR2 sequences are MGHDK and SYGVNS. V lost 6 bases to trimming and J lost 3 bases; unmatched junction nucleotides: 7. CDR3 amino acids: CASSTGTGGLYEQYF. Written as DNA, the CDR3 is TGTGCCAGCAGCACCGGGACAGGGGGACTCTACGAGCAGTACTTC.

The sample holds one count of this clone. The rearrangement uses TRBV30 and TRBJ1-1; no clear D gene. V shed 3 bases and J shed 5 bases, with 13 bases lying between them. This CDR3 spans 13 amino acids. CDR1 and CDR2 (germline): GTSNPN, SVGIG (reference sequence). The CDR3 sequence is CAWSRAEWTEAFF. The CDR3 coding sequence is TGTGCCTGGAGCCGGGCCGAATGGACTGAAGCTTTCTTT.

This clone showed up just a few times. This chain uses TRBV3-1 (or the pseudogene TRBV3-2) with TRBJ1-5, with 7 nucleotides matching TRBD1. The CDR3 consists of 15 residues. With 3 bases clipped from V and 3 bases from J, the junction kept 5 bases outside the gene matches. The V gene's germline CDR1 is LGHDT and CDR2 YNNKEL (reference sequence). CDR3 region: CASSHRQGTNQPQHF. CDR3 bases: TGTGCCAGCAGCCACCGACAGGGAACCAATCAGCCCCAGCATTTT.

The chain links TRBV15 to TRBJ1-1, with 9 bases matching TRBD1. Germline trimming cut 1 base from V and 3 bases from J; bases unmatched to any gene: 0. Per germline, CDR1 LNHNV and CDR2 YYDKDF (reference sequence). This CDR3 comprises 14 residues. The CDR3 DNA reads as TGTGCCACCAGCAGAGGGACAGGGGACACTGAAGCTTTCTTT. This encodes CATSRGTGDTEAFF.

The chain employs TRBV2 and TRBJ1-1; D ambiguous. CDR1 is SNHLY and CDR2 is FYNNEI in the germline V gene. V lost 7 bases and J 4 bases, leaving 7 bases between the germline ends. This CDR3 region has 11 residues. CDR3 in DNA: TGTGCCAGCATATGGGGCACTGAAGCTTTCTTT. This codes for CASIWGTEAFF.

The chain is built from TRBV30 and TRBJ2-1; 9 nucleotides align to TRBD1. Germline loops: CDR1 GTSNPN, CDR2 SVGIG (reference sequence). V lost 5 bases and J lost 2; bases outside the gene matches: 4. This CDR3 has 14 amino acids. The CDR3 coding sequence is TGTGCCTGGGTTGACAGGGGGACCTACAATGAGCAGTTCTTC. Protein: CAWVDRGTYNEQFF.

This chain links TRBV24-1 with TRBJ1-5; no reliable D call. Per germline, CDR1 KGHDR and CDR2 SFDVKD. Trimming cost V 2 bases and J 2 bases, with 9 bases left between them. The CDR3 totals 15 residues. CDR3 nucleotide sequence: TGTGCCACCAGTGATTCGCGGCGGGGCAATCAGCCCCAGCATTTT. Its translation: CATSDSRRGNQPQHF.

The V call is TRBV5-4, the J call TRBJ1-6; TRBD1 might be the D (6 bases). This CDR3 spans 16 amino acids. Looked up from germline, CDR1 is SGHNT and CDR2 is YYREEE (reference sequence). Trimming cost V 3 bases and J 3 bases, with 13 bases left between them. CDR3 region: CASSSQGRIYNSPLHF. DNA of the CDR3: TGTGCCAGCAGCTCGCAGGGGAGAATCTATAATTCACCCCTCCACTTT.

The J gene is TRBJ1-4, the V gene TRBV14; a weak D match, TRBD1 (5 bases). This CDR3 region has 16 residues. Per the germline V gene, CDR1 is SGHDN and CDR2 is FVKESK. V was clipped by 6 bases and J by 7 bases, with 21 bases between them. In DNA form, the CDR3 reads TGTGCCAGCAGTCGCCGAAGAGGGGCCGGAGGTGAAAAACTGTTTTTT. Translating it yields CASSRRRGAGGEKLFF.

This sequence joins TRBV9 and TRBJ1-5; tentatively, D is TRBD1 (5 bases). V shed 3 bases and J shed 3 bases, with 10 bases lying between them. The CDR3 has 14 residues. Germline CDR1 SGDLS, CDR2 YYNGEE. The CDR3 is CASSAGTDNQPQHF. CDR3 bases: TGTGCCAGCAGCGCCGGGACGGACAATCAGCCCCAGCATTTT.

The chain joins TRBV10-1 to TRBJ2-7; possibly TRBD2 for D (6 bases). The CDR3 totals 17 residues. Germline lookup yields CDR1 WNHNN and CDR2 SYGVQD (reference sequence). V lost 2 bases to trimming and J lost 6 bases, with 23 bases between them. The CDR3 nucleotides read TGCGCCAGCAGTGAGATCCGGGAGAGCCCTCTCCCATCCGAGCAGTACTTC. It is translated as CASSEIRESPLPSEQYF.

The chain links TRBV28 to TRBJ1-1; D perhaps matches TRBD1 (5 bases). V was pared by 10 bases and J by 0 bases, with 15 bases between. The CDR3 loop spans 14 amino acids. CDR1 and CDR2 from the germline V gene are MDHEN and SYDVKM. CDR3 region: CAIKTDAMNTEAFF. The DNA for the CDR3 is TGTGCCATTAAGACAGACGCCATGAACACTGAAGCTTTCTTT.

The chain employs TRBV25-1 and TRBJ1-6; unclear D gene. Trimming cost V 8 bases and J 6 bases, with 17 bases left between them. The CDR3 consists of 15 residues. The V gene's germline CDR1 is MGHDK and CDR2 SYGVNS. CDR3 amino acids: CASGVLGPLNSPLHF. As DNA, the CDR3 is TGTGCCAGCGGAGTATTAGGCCCCCTTAATTCACCCCTCCACTTT.

This sequence joins TRBV5-1 and TRBJ1-4; D perhaps matches TRBD1 (5 bases). The CDR3 length is 15 residues. The V gene lost 0 bases and the J gene lost 2 bases, with 8 bases spanning the gap. Germline V gives CDR1 SGHRS, CDR2 YFSETQ. The CDR3: CASSLEGRTNEKLFF. CDR3 DNA sequence: TGCGCCAGCAGCTTGGAGGGGCGGACTAATGAAAAACTGTTTTTT.

The CDR3 spells CASSFVSNTEAFF. The CDR3 DNA reads as TGTGCCAGCAGTTTTGTTTCGAACACTGAAGCTTTCTTT. The chain carries TRBV28 and TRBJ1-1; D gene ambiguous. Looked up from germline, CDR1 is MDHEN and CDR2 is SYDVKM. The CDR3 runs 13 residues. V was cut by 3 bases and J by 1 base, with 6 bases left in between. The entire variable domain, with the rest obtained from reference TRBV28 and TRBJ1-1, is as follows: DVKVTQSSRYLVKRTGEKVFLECVQDMDHENMFWYRQDPGLGLRLIYFSYDVKMKEKGDIPEGYSVSREKKERFSLILESASTNQTSMYLCASSFVSNTEAFFGQGTRLTVV.

J is TRBJ2-1 and V is TRBV7-3; possibly TRBD2 for D (7 bases). CDR3 length equals 16 residues. With 1 base removed from V and 4 bases from J, the gap between germline ends came to 14 bases. Germline values: CDR1 SGHTA, CDR2 FQGTGA. The CDR3 DNA sequence: TGTGCCAGCAGCTTAAAGGCGGGGGCTTTGTACAATGAGCAGTTCTTC. Protein sequence: CASSLKAGALYNEQFF. Combining the CDR3 with reference TRBV7-3 and TRBJ2-1 gives the whole variable domain GAGVSQTPSNKVTEKGKYVELRCDPISGHTALYWYRQSLGQGPEFLIYFQGTGAADDSGLPNDRFFAVRPEGSVSTLKIQRTERGDSAVYLCASSLKAGALYNEQFFGPGTRLTVL.

V is TRBV18 and J is TRBJ1-6; TRBD1 might be the D (5 bases). Deletions cut 5 bases from V and 6 bases from J, with 14 bases between. Germline V lookup: CDR1 KGHSH, CDR2 LQKENI. The CDR3 sequence is 15 residues long. Here the CDR3 reads CASSSLGGSNSPLHF. The CDR3 DNA follows: TGTGCCAGCTCATCCCTCGGGGGTAGTAATTCACCCCTCCACTTT. Based on the CDR3 plus reference TRBV18 and TRBJ1-6, the full variable domain is NAGVMQNPRHLVRRRGQEARLRCSPMKGHSHVYWYRQLPEEGLKFMVYLQKENIIDESGMPKERFSAEFPKEGPSILRIQQVVRGDSAAYFCASSSLGGSNSPLHFGNGTRLTVT.

This chain uses TRBV29-1 with TRBJ2-1; 12 bases are shared with TRBD2. Germline values: CDR1 SQVTM, CDR2 ANQGSEA. This CDR3 contains 13 residues. The DNA for the CDR3 is TGCGGACTAGCGGGGTTTGGGCTAAATGAGCAGTTCTTC. Amino acid sequence: CGLAGFGLNEQFF.

The chain has TRBV7-2 and TRBJ1-1; D gene uncertain. The CDR3 has 15 amino acids. The germline CDR1 and CDR2 sequences are SGHTA and FQGNSA. V shed 4 bases and J shed 4 bases, with 16 bases lying between them. The CDR3 region is CASSYLDSGGTEAFF. In nucleotides, the CDR3 is TGTGCCAGCAGCTACCTGGATTCGGGCGGCACTGAAGCTTTCTTT.

This chain links TRBV13 with TRBJ1-2; the D is unclear. The germline V gene has CDR1 PRHDT and CDR2 FYEKMQ (reference sequence). CDR3 length: 15 amino acids. Trimming took 5 bases from V and 8 from J, leaving 21 bases between them. DNA for the CDR3: TGTGCCAGCAGCCGGAACAGAGCCGAAGGGTGGGGCTACACCTTC. Residues: CASSRNRAEGWGYTF. The full variable domain, its missing parts supplied by reference TRBV13 and TRBJ1-2, is AAGVIQSPRHLIKEKRETATLKCYPIPRHDTVYWYQQGPGQDPQFLISFYEKMQSDKGSIPDRFSAQQFSDYHSELNMSSLELGDSALYFCASSRNRAEGWGYTFGSGTRLTVV.

The gene calls are TRBV2 and TRBJ2-6, with D possibly matching TRBD1 (5 bases). The CDR3 sequence is 18 residues long. V lost 6 bases and J 0 bases, leaving 18 bases between the germline ends. Germline V gives CDR1 SNHLY, CDR2 FYNNEI. CDR3 region: CASREQVLFSSGANVLTF. CDR3 bases: TGTGCCAGCAGGGAACAGGTATTATTCTCCTCTGGGGCCAACGTCCTGACTTTC.

Only one count was recorded for this clone. This rearrangement joins TRBV6-6 to TRBJ1-6; D call uncertain. The CDR3 sequence is 12 residues long. V lost 4 bases, J lost 8 bases, and 6 bases lay in between. CDR1 is MNHNY and CDR2 is SVGAGI in the germline V gene (reference sequence). The CDR3 coding sequence is TGTGCCAGCAGTTGGGGTGATTCACCCCTCCACTTT. This translates into CASSWGDSPLHF.

The chain employs TRBV6-5 and TRBJ1-2; unclear D gene. Trimming removed 0 bases from V and 9 bases from J, with 17 bases in between. The CDR3 has 15 residues. CDR1 MNHEY and CDR2 SVGAGI come from the germline V gene. DNA for the CDR3: TGTGCCAGCAGTTACTCGTGGGCGGGTTTAGTGAGCTACACCTTC. Translation: CASSYSWAGLVSYTF.

This clone was seen more than once but under ten times. The CDR3 DNA is TGTGCCAGCAGTTATGTAGCGGGAGGGCTGCGGGAGACCCAGTACTTC. This codes for CASSYVAGGLRETQYF. The chain couples TRBV27 to TRBJ2-5; 11 positions agree with TRBD2. Germline V gene sequence: CDR1 MNHEY, CDR2 SMNVEV (reference sequence). This CDR3 spans 16 amino acids. Germline trimming cut 4 bases from V and 5 bases from J; bases unmatched to any gene: 9.

The chain combines TRBV4-1 with TRBJ1-1; D is perhaps TRBD1 (5 bases). Trimming took 3 bases from V and 1 from J, leaving 15 bases between them. The length of the CDR3 is 16 residues. Germline V gene lookup returns CDR1 MGHRA and CDR2 YSYEKL. DNA of the CDR3: TGCGCCAGCAGCCAGGAACCGTACGACAGGAACACTGAAGCTTTCTTT. As protein: CASSQEPYDRNTEAFF.

This clone was detected a few times. V gene TRBV18 combines with J gene TRBJ1-5; 9 bases fit TRBD1. The CDR3 totals 17 residues. V dropped 2 bases and J dropped 4; count of bases not matched to a gene: 9. Germline values: CDR1 KGHSH, CDR2 LQKENI. The CDR3 coding sequence is TGTGCCAGCTCACCAATAGCGTCGGGACAGGGTAATCAGCCCCAGCATTTT. This codes for CASSPIASGQGNQPQHF.

This clone was counted a single time. V usage is TRBV30 and J usage is TRBJ2-7; 8 bases map to TRBD1. The V gene's germline CDR1 is GTSNPN and CDR2 SVGIG (reference sequence). The CDR3 runs 12 residues. The CDR3 DNA follows: TGTGCGTTGGACAGGGCGCCCTACGAGCAGTACTTC. This sequence encodes CALDRAPYEQYF. Full variable domain (rest looked up from reference TRBV30 and TRBJ2-7): SQTIHQWPATLVQPVGSPLSLECTVEGTSNPNLYWYRQAAGRGLQLLFYSVGIGQISSEVPQNLSASRPQDRQFILSSKKLLLSDSGFYLCALDRAPYEQYFGPGTRLTVT.

The genes are TRBV28 and TRBJ2-7; D possibly corresponds to TRBD2 (5 bases). V lost 7 bases and J 4 bases, leaving 20 bases between the germline ends. Germline CDR1 is MDHEN and CDR2 is SYDVKM. This CDR3 is 15 amino acids long. CDR3 sequence reads: CASTPGSGLGYEQYF. The DNA for the CDR3 is TGTGCCAGCACTCCTGGGAGCGGTCTGGGGTACGAGCAGTACTTC.